This TCR beta chain was recorded in a study of chemoradiotherapy in HPV16-positive cancers. Study details: Candidate HPV-specific T-cell clones and common TCR motifs came from functional assays in two HPV16-positive patients.

Assay used: immunoSEQ multiplex PCR; TCRdb lists only in-frame clones, some missing. The table lists around 30,000 clones, roughly nine tenths of them singletons. About this clone itself: Its antigen is currently unknown.

V gave up 0 bases and J gave up 8 bases; unmatched junction bases: 5. The germline V gene encodes CDR1 SGHKS and CDR2 YYEKEE (reference sequence). The CDR3 contains 15 residues. Study-wide results and limits: HPV-responsive T-cell expansion during chemoradiotherapy was linked to improved recurrence-free survival in HPV16-positive patients.

The V gene is TRBV5-5, the J gene TRBJ1-4; 9 nucleotides line up with TRBD1. Sample: blood, taken from a patient who underwent chemoradiotherapy. This receptor was identified in a human donor with HPV-associated anogenital cancer. In DNA form, the CDR3 reads TGTGCCAGCAGCTTGGCCTGGGACAGGGCGGAAAAACTGTTTTTT. Protein sequence: CASSLAWDRAEKLFF.